The 6 T cell receptor beta chains listed next were all sequenced from one sample in a study of blood T cell repertoires in COVID-19. Using immunoSEQ multiplex PCR, the repertoire was profiled, and TCRdb retains in-frame clones only, with some absent. This repertoire shows 250,000 to 350,000 clones, approximately 88% found once; its top ten account for about 8.9%. The sequenced sample was PBMCs or T cells enriched from blood (not recorded which). The receptors were gathered from a woman in her late teens or twenties who had recovered from COVID-19.

Points on this clone: Different DNA sequences within this sample yield the same CDR3. J is TRBJ2-7 and V is TRBV5-1; TRBD2 matches at 10 bases. V lost 0 bases and J lost 3; bases outside the gene matches: 3. CDR3 size: 15 residues. CDR1 and CDR2 from the germline V gene are SGHRS and YFSETQ. CDR3 coding DNA: TGCGCCAGCAGCTTGGGGCTAGCGGGAGTCTACGAGCAGTACTTC. Protein sequence: CASSLGLAGVYEQYF.

This sequence joins TRBV28 and TRBJ1-6; maybe TRBD1 (6 bases). V was clipped by 2 bases and J by 8 bases, with 13 bases between them. The CDR3 runs to 15 residues. Germline assignment: CDR1 MDHEN and CDR2 SYDVKM. The CDR3 DNA sequence: TGTGCCAGCAGTTTAGAGGGGGTGGGATATTCACCCCTCCACTTT. This codes for CASSLEGVGYSPLHF.

The chain is built from TRBV9 and TRBJ1-2; tentative D call: TRBD1 (5 bases). V was clipped by 6 bases and J by 9 bases, with 18 bases between them. CDR1 and CDR2 (germline): SGDLS, YYNGEE. This CDR3 region has 13 residues. The CDR3 DNA is TGTGCCAGCAAAACGGCATTCGGGGGAAGCTACACCTTC. It is translated as CASKTAFGGSYTF.

The genes are TRBV7-9 and TRBJ2-1; D perhaps matches TRBD2 (6 bases). CDR1 and CDR2 from the germline V gene are SEHNR and FQNEAQ (reference sequence). The length of the CDR3 is 14 residues. V was shortened by 6 bases and J by 3 bases, with 12 bases between the two germline ends. This CDR3 reads CASSATAGYNEQFF. The CDR3 DNA is TGTGCCAGCAGTGCTACAGCGGGCTACAATGAGCAGTTCTTC.

The chain combines TRBV28 with TRBJ1-5, with TRBD1 as a possible D gene (5 bases). V was shortened by 5 bases and J by 10 bases, with 15 bases between the two germline ends. The germline V gene has CDR1 MDHEN and CDR2 SYDVKM. The CDR3 is 13 amino acids. The CDR3: CASSPPGGKPQHF. The CDR3 DNA sequence: TGTGCCAGCAGTCCTCCCGGGGGTAAACCCCAGCATTTT.

This rearrangement joins TRBV3-1 (or the pseudogene TRBV3-2) to TRBJ1-5, with a weak D call TRBD1 (6 bases). The CDR3 is made up of 15 amino acids. The germline V gene encodes CDR1 LGHDT and CDR2 YNNKEL (reference sequence). Deletions cut 1 base from V and 3 bases from J, with 10 bases between. The CDR3 DNA reads TGTGCCAGCAGCCAAGTAGCAGGGGACAATCAGCCCCAGCATTTT. This codes for CASSQVAGDNQPQHF.